Reported below is one TCR beta chain. Using immunoSEQ multiplex PCR, the repertoire was profiled, and TCRdb retains in-frame clones only, with some absent. The sample has roughly 110,000 clones; about 85% are singletons. The CDR3 extends over 16 amino acids. In germline, CDR1 is MNHNY, CDR2 SVGAGI (reference sequence). J lost 3 bases, V lost 0 bases, and 4 bases had no gene match. The sample originates from a study of cytomegalovirus exposure and HLA in healthy donors. The specimen sequenced was PBMCs. The rearrangement joins TRBV6-6 to TRBJ2-1; 8 bases map to TRBD1. This TCR came from a woman aged 18-29 years in good health and CMV-seropositive. The CDR3 is CASSYSTGAVYNEQFF. The CDR3 DNA reads as TGTGCCAGCAGTTACTCGACAGGGGCGGTCTACAATGAGCAGTTCTTC.